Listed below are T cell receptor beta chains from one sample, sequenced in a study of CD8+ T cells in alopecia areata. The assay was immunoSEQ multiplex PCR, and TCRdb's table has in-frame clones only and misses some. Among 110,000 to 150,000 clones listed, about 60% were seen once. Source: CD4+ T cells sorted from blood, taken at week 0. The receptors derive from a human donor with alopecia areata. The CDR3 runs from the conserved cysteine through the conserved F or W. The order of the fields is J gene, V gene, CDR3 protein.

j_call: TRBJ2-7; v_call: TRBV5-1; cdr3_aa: CASSRMGQGTTYEQYF
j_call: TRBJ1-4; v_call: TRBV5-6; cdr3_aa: CASSLPGQGDEKLFF
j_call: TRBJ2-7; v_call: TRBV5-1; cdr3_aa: CASSLGGQGDPYEQYF
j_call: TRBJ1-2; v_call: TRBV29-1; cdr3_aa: CSVGRGQGGGYTF
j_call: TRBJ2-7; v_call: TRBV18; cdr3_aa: CASSSGTLGEQYF
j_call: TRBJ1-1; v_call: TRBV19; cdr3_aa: CASSMTGENTEAFF
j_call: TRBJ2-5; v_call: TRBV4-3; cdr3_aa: CASSQALAMETQYF
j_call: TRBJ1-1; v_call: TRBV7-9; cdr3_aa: CASSFGGWTEAFF
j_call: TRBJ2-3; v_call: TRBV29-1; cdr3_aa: CSVARGRDTQYF
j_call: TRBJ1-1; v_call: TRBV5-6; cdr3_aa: CATRPLGKTEAFF
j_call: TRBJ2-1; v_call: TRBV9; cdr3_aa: CASSAPGTGLAEQFF
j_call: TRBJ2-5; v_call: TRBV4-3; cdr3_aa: CASSQGIGETQYF
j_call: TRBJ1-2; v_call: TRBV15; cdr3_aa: CATSREKGAYGYTF
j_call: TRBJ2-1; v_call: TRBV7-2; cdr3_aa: CASSPYSSQQFF
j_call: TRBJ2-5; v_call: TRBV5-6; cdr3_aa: CASSSKSIPGTSRETQYF
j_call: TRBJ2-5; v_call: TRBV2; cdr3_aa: CASCPGQGAYETQYF
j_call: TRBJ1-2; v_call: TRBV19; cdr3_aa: CASSTRGVLYGYTF